The 20 T cell receptor beta chains listed next were all sequenced from one sample in a study of T cell repertoires in cytomegalovirus infection. These receptors have no identified antigens. TCRdb processed the reads anew with MiXCR; each CDR3 protein has one entry. The table shows 110,000 or so distinct CDR3 sequences, with approximately 28% occurring only once. This specimen was CD8+ T cells from cultured PBMCs, taken from culture after CMV antigen stimulation. These receptors originate from a human donor in good health (CMV status not recorded). Some clones in this sample may be carry-over from other donors' samples.

The V call is TRBV20-1, the J call TRBJ2-3, with D possibly matching TRBD2 (5 bases). V was trimmed by 0 bases and J by 4 bases, leaving 17 bases between them. Germline V gene sequence: CDR1 DFQATT, CDR2 SNEGSKA (reference sequence). The CDR3 covers 16 residues. CDR3: CSARDSLDRGADTQYF. The CDR3 DNA is TGCAGTGCTAGAGATTCCCTGGACCGGGGTGCAGATACGCAGTATTTT.

Only a few counts were recorded for this clonotype. The J gene is TRBJ2-2, the V gene TRBV7-6, with D perhaps given as TRBD1 or TRBD2 (5 bases each). Deletions cut 5 bases from V and 4 bases from J, with 17 bases between. This CDR3 region has 16 residues. Germline CDR1 and CDR2: SGHVS and FNYEAQ. This CDR3 is CASSPIELRGTGELFF. CDR3 in DNA: TGTGCCAGCAGCCCTATCGAGTTGAGGGGCACCGGGGAGCTGTTTTTT. Using reference TRBV7-6 and TRBJ2-2 for the parts outside the CDR3, the full variable domain is GAGVSQSPRYKVTKRGQDVALRCDPISGHVSLYWYRQALGQGPEFLTYFNYEAQQDKSGLPNDRFSAERPEGSISTLTIQRTEQRDSAMYRCASSPIELRGTGELFFGEGSRLTVL.

The sample holds a few counts of this clonotype. The chain combines TRBV15 with TRBJ1-2, with 10 nucleotides matching TRBD1. V was pared by 5 bases and J by 4 bases, with 7 bases of the junction left unmatched. Germline loops: CDR1 LNHNV, CDR2 YYDKDF (reference sequence). The CDR3 is 15 amino acids. CDR3 DNA: TGTGCCACCAGCCTCCGGACAGGGGGGATCTATGGCTACACCTTC. Translation gives CATSLRTGGIYGYTF.

A few counts support this clonotype. The chain couples TRBV7-3 to TRBJ2-5; possible D gene TRBD2, 6 bases. The CDR3 is 14 residues long. The V gene lost 5 bases and the J gene lost 5 bases, with 15 bases spanning the gap. Germline V lookup: CDR1 SGHTA, CDR2 FQGTGA. The DNA of the CDR3 is TGTGCCAGCAGCCCCGCGTGGGGGGAGGAGACCCAGTACTTC. Amino acid sequence: CASSPAWGEETQYF.

This clonotype appeared a few times. The chain links TRBV9 to TRBJ1-1; 7 bases agree with TRBD1. The CDR3 extends over 16 amino acids. Trimming at V came to 6 bases and at J to 4 bases, leaving 15 bases not matched to a gene. The germline V gene encodes CDR1 SGDLS and CDR2 YYNGEE. The CDR3 DNA sequence: TGTGCCAGCAACCGAGCAGGGGGTCCAGGGACCACTGAAGCTTTCTTT. This codes for CASNRAGGPGTTEAFF.

The table lists this clonotype with a few counts. The rearrangement uses TRBV7-6 and TRBJ2-5; 7 bases match TRBD2. In germline, CDR1 is SGHVS, CDR2 FNYEAQ. V was pared by 0 bases and J by 0 bases, with 4 bases of the junction left unmatched. The CDR3 is 16 amino acids. DNA of the CDR3: TGTGCCAGCAGCTTAGCGCAACGGGGGGACCAAGAGACCCAGTACTTC. It is translated as CASSLAQRGDQETQYF.

The chain couples TRBV6-8 to TRBJ2-1; 7 positions match TRBD2. V lost 4 bases, J lost 8 bases, and 2 bases stayed unmatched. The CDR3 consists of 12 residues. Germline assignment: CDR1 MNHGY and CDR2 SAAAGT. CDR3 nucleotide sequence: TGTGCCAGCAGTTGGGGGGGGTATGAGCAGTTCTTC. Encoded protein: CASSWGGYEQFF.

This chain joins TRBV6-5 and TRBJ2-1; TRBD2 matches at 8 bases. Looked up from germline, CDR1 is MNHEY and CDR2 is SVGAGI. V dropped 5 bases and J dropped 5; count of bases not matched to a gene: 11. The CDR3 is 16 amino acids. CDR3 sequence reads: CASSPLPQRGHNEQFF. The CDR3 DNA reads as TGTGCCAGCAGTCCACTCCCCCAGCGGGGGCACAATGAGCAGTTCTTC.

The sample holds many counts of this clonotype. The chain is built from TRBV11-2 and TRBJ1-2; TRBD1 agrees at 7 bases. V dropped 1 base and J dropped 11; count of bases not matched to a gene: 7. Germline CDR1 reads SGHAT; CDR2 reads FQNNGV. CDR3 length: 13 amino acids. CDR3 amino acids: CASSLGQGAEYTF. The CDR3 DNA sequence: TGTGCCAGCAGCTTAGGACAGGGAGCCGAGTACACCTTC.

This clonotype has just a few counts. V is TRBV7-9 and J is TRBJ2-7, with 7 bases lining up with TRBD1. CDR3 length equals 15 residues. Germline V lookup: CDR1 SEHNR, CDR2 FQNEAQ (reference sequence). The J segment lost 1 base and the V segment lost 5 bases, leaving 8 bases of the junction unmatched. The CDR3: CASSQVPDRSYEQYF. CDR3 nucleotides: TGTGCCAGCAGCCAAGTCCCGGACAGGTCCTACGAGCAGTACTTC.

The sample holds a few counts of this clonotype. The genes are TRBV9 and TRBJ1-4, with D hard to call. The CDR3 contains 15 residues. V was pared by 0 bases and J by 3 bases, with 9 bases between. Per the germline V gene, CDR1 is SGDLS and CDR2 is YYNGEE. The CDR3 sequence is CASSVAGSSNEKLFF. For the CDR3, the DNA is TGTGCCAGCAGCGTAGCTGGAAGTTCTAATGAAAAACTGTTTTTT.

The chain links TRBV15 to TRBJ2-3, with 14 bases identical to TRBD2. Germline V gene lookup returns CDR1 LNHNV and CDR2 YYDKDF (reference sequence). J gave up 0 bases and V 7 bases, and 9 bases lay outside the gene matches. The CDR3 spans 18 residues. The DNA for the CDR3 is TGTGCCACCAACCTCGGGACTAGCGGGGGAGGCAGCACAGATACGCAGTATTTT. This encodes CATNLGTSGGGSTDTQYF.

This clonotype has a count of ten or more. This chain uses TRBV7-9 with TRBJ1-1; TRBD1 matches 8 bases. Germline CDR1 is SEHNR and CDR2 is FQNEAQ (reference sequence). Losses at the gene ends were 3 bases for V and 2 bases for J; bases not matched to a gene: 8. The CDR3 has 16 residues. CDR3 protein: CASSFPTGEPNTEAFF. The CDR3 DNA sequence: TGTGCCAGCAGCTTCCCGACAGGGGAACCCAACACTGAAGCTTTCTTT.

This clonotype was counted ten times or more. The rearrangement links TRBV4-2 to TRBJ2-2; D is uncertain. V lost 1 base to trimming and J lost 0 bases, with 3 bases between them. This CDR3 contains 14 residues. Per germline, CDR1 LGHNA and CDR2 YNFKEQ. As DNA, the CDR3 is TGTGCCAGCAGCCAAGTCCCGAACACCGGGGAGCTGTTTTTT. Translated, it gives CASSQVPNTGELFF.

Many counts were recorded for this clonotype. The chain links TRBV7-8 to TRBJ2-7, with 8 bases that match TRBD1. V lost 2 bases and J lost 4; bases outside the gene matches: 4. The length of the CDR3 is 14 residues. Germline values: CDR1 SGHVS, CDR2 FQNEAQ. The CDR3 DNA is TGTGCCAGCAGCTTATCCGGGACAGGTTACGAGCAGTACTTC. It yields the protein CASSLSGTGYEQYF.

This clonotype was seen more than once but under ten times. The rearrangement links TRBV7-9 to TRBJ1-5; D unresolved. CDR1 and CDR2 from the germline V gene are SEHNR and FQNEAQ (reference sequence). Trimming stripped 1 base from V and 5 bases from J, with 3 bases between. This CDR3 comprises 12 residues. The CDR3 spells CASSLGDQPQHF. In nucleotides, the CDR3 is TGTGCCAGCAGCTTAGGGGATCAGCCCCAGCATTTT.

V gene TRBV7-6 combines with J gene TRBJ1-5; weak D call: TRBD1 (5 bases). The germline gives CDR1 SGHVS, CDR2 FNYEAQ. CDR3 size: 14 residues. Trimming stripped 2 bases from V and 4 bases from J, with 9 bases between. The CDR3 coding sequence is TGTGCCAGCAGCTTATGGGGCCAGAATCAGCCCCAGCATTTT. Translated: CASSLWGQNQPQHF.

The rearrangement uses TRBV4-3 and TRBJ1-1; maybe TRBD1 (6 bases). The germline V and J ends were trimmed by 1 base and 3 bases, with 15 bases remaining between them. CDR1 LGHNA and CDR2 YSLEER come from the germline V gene. The CDR3 spans 16 residues. DNA of the CDR3: TGCGCCAGCAGCCAAGGACGGGCAGGGGAGGACACTGAAGCTTTCTTT. It specifies CASSQGRAGEDTEAFF.

The rearrangement joins TRBV2 to TRBJ2-7, with D unresolved. The V gene's germline CDR1 is SNHLY and CDR2 FYNNEI. The length of the CDR3 is 16 residues. The germline V and J ends were trimmed by 0 bases and 6 bases, with 18 bases remaining between them. CDR3 protein: CASSEALWTLEAEQYF. CDR3 sequence (DNA): TGTGCCAGCAGTGAAGCGCTTTGGACGCTCGAAGCCGAGCAGTACTTC.

J is TRBJ2-5 and V is TRBV7-2; 13 bases match TRBD2. Germline CDR1 reads SGHTA; CDR2 reads FQGNSA. V lost 3 bases to trimming and J lost 5 bases; unmatched junction nucleotides: 6. This CDR3 is 16 amino acids long. The CDR3 reads CASSFQLAGGTETQYF. In nucleotides, the CDR3 is TGTGCCAGCAGCTTCCAACTAGCGGGAGGGACGGAGACCCAGTACTTC.